Listed below are T cell receptor beta chains from one sample, sequenced in a study of cytomegalovirus exposure and HLA in healthy donors. Sequencing was performed with immunoSEQ multiplex PCR; in TCRdb, only in-frame clones are kept and a portion is missing. The table has fewer than 130,000 clones, around 78% seen once. Sequencing was performed on PBMCs. These receptor sequences come from a woman between 25 and 40 years old in good health and CMV-seronegative. CDR3s include the opening cysteine and the closing phenylalanine or tryptophan. D genes are given only for firm matches. Clone size is not always given. Where it is, it says once, few, many or a class for expanded clones.

V	D	size	J	DNA	CDR3
TRBV15	TRBD1	-	TRBJ2-5	TGTGCCACCAGCAAGCCAGGACAGGGGTCCTTCCAAGAGACCCAGTACTTC	CATSKPGQGSFQETQYF
TRBV4-3	TRBD1	-	TRBJ1-4	TGCGCCAGCAGCCAGATACAGGGGACGTATGAAAAACTGTTTTTT	CASSQIQGTYEKLFF
TRBV7-2	-	-	TRBJ1-5	TGTGCCAGCAGCTCCCCAAATTCTCAGCCCCAGCATTTT	CASSSPNSQPQHF
TRBV7-2	-	-	TRBJ2-6	TGTGCCAGCAGCTTAGCCCAGGGGCCGGGATCTGGGGCCAACGTCCTGACTTTC	CASSLAQGPGSGANVLTF
TRBV5-4	TRBD1	-	TRBJ2-7	TGTGCCAGCAGCTTAGAGACAGGGGATCCCTACGAGCAGTACTTC	CASSLETGDPYEQYF
TRBV28	-	-	TRBJ2-2	TGTGCCAGCAGTAGTCCGGGGGACGGGGAGCTGTTTTTT	CASSSPGDGELFF
TRBV9	TRBD1	-	TRBJ2-2	TGTGCCAGCAGCTCCCGGGACAGAAACACCGGGGAGCTGTTTTTT	CASSSRDRNTGELFF
TRBV9	TRBD1	-	TRBJ1-2	TGTGCCAGCAGCGTGGGGACAGGGGGGGACTATGGCTACACCTTC	CASSVGTGGDYGYTF
TRBV28	-	-	TRBJ2-3	TGTGCCAGCAGTTCAACCGGGTCTTTGGATACGCAGTATTTT	CASSSTGSLDTQYF
TRBV2	TRBD1	-	TRBJ1-4	TGTGCCAGCAGTGAACCCAGGGGGAACGAAAAACTGTTTTTT	CASSEPRGNEKLFF
TRBV5-4	TRBD1	-	TRBJ1-2	TGTGCCAGCAGCCCCGGGGGGGGACAGGGGGTTTATGGCTACACCTTC	CASSPGGGQGVYGYTF
TRBV2	-	-	TRBJ2-7	TGTGCCAGCAGTGAGGGTCCCTTCGGGGAGCAGTACTTC	CASSEGPFGEQYF
TRBV25-1	-	-	TRBJ1-5	TGTGCCAGCAGTGAAAGTCAACCCGGTCAGCCCCAGCATTTT	CASSESQPGQPQHF
TRBV7-8	-	-	TRBJ1-1	TGTGCCAGCAGCTTAGTTGCAGAAATGAACACTGAAGCTTTCTTT	CASSLVAEMNTEAFF
TRBV7-8	TRBD1	once	TRBJ1-2	TGTGCCAGCAGCTACCGGACAGGGGGCTATGGCTACACCTTC	CASSYRTGGYGYTF
TRBV6-5	-	few	TRBJ2-1	TGTGCCAGCAGTACGGGAGAATACAATGAGCAGTTCTTC	CASSTGEYNEQFF
TRBV7-2	TRBD1	-	TRBJ1-1	TGTGCCAGCAGCGGAGGGACAGGGGGCGAAGCTTTCTTT	CASSGGTGGEAFF
TRBV27	-	-	TRBJ2-7	TGTGCCAGCAACCCGACAGGGGAGGGGTACGAGCAGTACTTC	CASNPTGEGYEQYF
TRBV20-1	-	-	TRBJ1-2	TGCAGTGCTAGAACTTATGGCTACACCTTC	CSARTYGYTF
TRBV14	-	-	TRBJ2-7	TGTGCCAGCAGCCAAGAATGGAGCTACGAGCAGTACTTC	CASSQEWSYEQYF
TRBV27	TRBD1	-	TRBJ2-7	TGTGCCAGCAGTTTATCTTCAGGGGGCAGGGAGCAGTACTTC	CASSLSSGGREQYF
TRBV30	TRBD2	-	TRBJ2-1	TGTGCCTGGAGTGTTGGAACGGGGGGGCCCTACAATGAGCAGTTCTTC	CAWSVGTGGPYNEQFF
TRBV6-5	-	-	TRBJ2-7	TGTGCCAGCAGTGTGGGACAATCGGGCTACGAGCAGTACTTC	CASSVGQSGYEQYF
TRBV28	TRBD1	-	TRBJ1-1	TGTGCCAGCAGAGAGACAGGGACAACTGAAGCTTTCTTT	CASRETGTTEAFF
TRBV27	-	-	TRBJ1-1	TGTGCCACCGAACCGCGCGGCGGGGCTGAAGCTTTCTTT	CATEPRGGAEAFF
TRBV27	-	-	TRBJ1-2	TGTGCCAGCAGTACAACAGGGCCAAATGGCTACACCTTC	CASSTTGPNGYTF
TRBV2	-	-	TRBJ1-1	TGTGCCAGCATGATTCGGGGTAACACTGAAGCTTTCTTT	CASMIRGNTEAFF
TRBV27	TRBD1	-	TRBJ1-5	TGTGCCAGCAGTTTATGGACAGGCTCTCAGCCCCAGCATTTT	CASSLWTGSQPQHF
TRBV7-9	-	-	TRBJ2-7	TGTGCCAGCAGCCCAAGACCGGGGAACAACGAGCAGTACTTC	CASSPRPGNNEQYF
TRBV29-1	TRBD1	-	TRBJ2-5	TGCAGCGCCCCGGGACAGGGGTCCGGGGAGACCCAGTACTTC	CSAPGQGSGETQYF
TRBV19	-	-	TRBJ1-5	TGTGCCAGTGGGTATCGGACTTATAGCAATCAGCCCCAGCATTTT	CASGYRTYSNQPQHF
TRBV2	TRBD1	-	TRBJ1-1	TGTGCCAGCAGCGCAGACAGGGAAACGGACACTGAAGCTTTCTTT	CASSADRETDTEAFF
TRBV6-6	-	-	TRBJ1-1	TGTGCCAGCAGTTACTCCGGGGGAGCTTTCTTT	CASSYSGGAFF
TRBV7-3	-	-	TRBJ2-2	TGTGCCAGCAGCGCCGGACTATCCGACACCGGGGAGCTGTTTTTT	CASSAGLSDTGELFF
TRBV10-3	-	-	TRBJ1-2	TGTGCCATCAGTGAGCCCCGACGAGGGAACTATGGCTACACCTTC	CAISEPRRGNYGYTF
TRBV28	TRBD1	-	TRBJ2-1	TGTGCCAGCAGTTTACGATCCGGGACAGGGTTCTACAATGAGCAGTTCTTC	CASSLRSGTGFYNEQFF
TRBV6-5	-	-	TRBJ2-1	TGTGCCAGCTCTCCGACAGTCTACAATGAGCAGTTCTTC	CASSPTVYNEQFF
TRBV4-1	-	-	TRBJ1-1	TGCGCCAGCAGCCAAGAAAGCGCGCAGCTGGGCACTGAAGCTTTCTTT	CASSQESAQLGTEAFF
TRBV7-9	-	-	TRBJ2-1	TGTGCCAGCAGCCCGCTAGTGTGGAATGAGCAGTTCTTC	CASSPLVWNEQFF